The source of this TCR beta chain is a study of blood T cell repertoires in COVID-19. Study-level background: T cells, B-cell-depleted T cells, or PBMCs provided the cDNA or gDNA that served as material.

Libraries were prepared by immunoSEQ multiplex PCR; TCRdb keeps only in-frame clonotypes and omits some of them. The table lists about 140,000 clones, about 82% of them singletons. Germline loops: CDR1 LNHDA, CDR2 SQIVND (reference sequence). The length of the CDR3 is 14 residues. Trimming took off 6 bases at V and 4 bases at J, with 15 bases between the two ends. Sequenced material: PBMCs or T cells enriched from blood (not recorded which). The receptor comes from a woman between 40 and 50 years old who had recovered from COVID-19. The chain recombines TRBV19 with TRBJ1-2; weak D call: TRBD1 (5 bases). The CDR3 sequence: CASRAGFLGYGYTF. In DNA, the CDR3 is TGTGCCAGTAGGGCAGGGTTTCTAGGCTATGGCTACACCTTC.